The present T cell receptor (beta chain) was sequenced within a study of blood T cell repertoires in COVID-19. Overall study: Acute and convalescent COVID-19 specimens originated in the United States, Italy and Spain. The analysed material was cDNA or gDNA that came from T cells, B-cell-depleted T cells, or PBMCs.

Per the original data handling: Nucleated cell number was recorded as an estimate derived from reference gene primer amplification. TCRdb keeps only in-frame clones here, not all; method: immunoSEQ multiplex PCR. The DNA was the basis for D and trimming; V, J and clone size are from that table. The sample records 97,000 or so clones, around 80% being singletons. CDR3 size: 15 residues. Unmatched junction bases numbered 2, after V lost 0 bases and J lost 5 bases. In germline, CDR1 is MNHEY, CDR2 SVGAGI. The specimen was peripheral blood. The sequence came from a man aged 65 to 85 with acute or convalescent COVID-19. The J gene is TRBJ1-4, the V gene TRBV6-5; 8 bases are a match to TRBD1. The chain's CDR3 is CASSYSDRGNEKLFF. The CDR3 region has the DNA TGTGCCAGCAGTTACTCAGACAGGGGAAATGAAAAACTGTTTTTT.